This T cell receptor (beta chain) was recovered during a study of T cells in Graves' hyperthyroidism and ophthalmopathy. Overall study findings and caveats: Blood samples included most of the expanded thyroid clonotypes exceeding 0.001.

The investigators amplified TCR beta CDR3 regions from RNA transcripts. TCR CDR3 regions were first amplified by RT-PCR with HTBI primers. MiXCR, applied by TCRdb to the multiplex PCR reads, yields one record per CDR3 protein. This sample carries nearly 250,000 distinct CDR3 sequences, about 24% of them seen once, and the ten largest clones take about a third. Diagnoses were made from clinical symptoms, serum measures (thyroxine and TRAb), thyroid ultrasound and orbital computed tomography. This CDR3 is 14 amino acids long. Germline CDR1 is WSHSY and CDR2 is SAAADI. V trimming: 6 bases; J trimming: 7 bases; junction bases outside the gene matches: 10. This clonotype was observed at least ten times. Its antigen remains unknown.

Input material: blood. The gene calls are TRBV10-2 and TRBJ2-7; 9 bases agree with TRBD1. The receptor's source is a woman aged 40 to 50 with Graves' ophthalmopathy. The CDR3 nucleotides read TGCGCCAGCAGCGAGACAGGGGGTCGGCGGGAGCAGTACTTC. It is translated as CASSETGGRREQYF.